This is a list of T cell receptor beta chains from one sample in a study of T cell repertoires in cytomegalovirus infection. No antigen is known for these receptors. TCRdb analysed the reads with MiXCR anew, one entry per CDR3 protein. The sample carries 40,000 to 60,000 distinct CDR3 sequences, 21% recorded once. The starting material was CD8+ T cells from cultured PBMCs, obtained from culture after CMV antigen stimulation. The receptors shown here come from a human donor in good health (CMV status not recorded). Some clones in this sample may be carry-over from other donors' samples. CDR3s include the opening cysteine and the closing phenylalanine or tryptophan. A D gene is named only where the DNA matches it firmly. Rows may omit the clone size; those that give it use once, few, many or a size class.

>-|TRBV14|TRBJ2-1|-
TGTGCCAGCAGCCAGACTAGGAACAATGAGCAGTTCTTC
CASSQTRNNEQFF
>-|TRBV7-8|TRBJ1-1|-
TGTGCCAGCAGCTTATATTTCCCGGCTATGAACACTGAAGCTTTCTTT
CASSLYFPAMNTEAFF
>TRBD1|TRBV19|TRBJ1-5|-
TGTGCCAGTATTCGGGACAGGGGAGCAAGCAATCAGCCCCAGCATTTT
CASIRDRGASNQPQHF
>TRBD1|TRBV6-5|TRBJ2-1|-
TGTGCCACCCACCCCCAGGGGGATGAGCAGTTCTTC
CATHPQGDEQFF
>-|TRBV7-2|TRBJ2-7|-
TGTGCCAGCAGCTCCCACGTAGGGGCGCCCGAGCAGTACTTC
CASSSHVGAPEQYF
>-|TRBV7-9|TRBJ2-2|-
TGTGCCAGCAGCTTAGGAGCGGGGAACACCGGGGAGCTGTTTTTT
CASSLGAGNTGELFF
>-|TRBV7-8|TRBJ2-3|few
TGTGCCAGCAGCTTAACGATTATTTACACAGATACGCAGTATTTT
CASSLTIIYTDTQYF
>-|TRBV12-3/TRBV12-4|TRBJ1-3|-
TGTGCCAGCAGTTTAAGACGCTCTGGAAACACCATATATTTT
CASSLRRSGNTIYF
>-|TRBV28|TRBJ1-2|-
TGTGCCAGCAGTTCAGTACGGGTAAACTATGGCTACACCTTC
CASSSVRVNYGYTF
>-|TRBV5-1|TRBJ1-2|-
TGCGCCAGCAGCTTGGCCAGCAGGGCTGCCGGGGGAAACTATGGCTACACCTTC
CASSLASRAAGGNYGYTF
>-|TRBV7-2|TRBJ1-4|few
TGTGCCAGCAGCCAAGCGAACATCTATGAAAAACTGTTTTTT
CASSQANIYEKLFF
>-|TRBV7-2|TRBJ2-5|-
TGTGCCAGCAGCTTGGCGGGGGCTGAGACCCAGTACTTC
CASSLAGAETQYF
>-|TRBV28|TRBJ1-4|few
TGTGCCAGCAGTTTACCTACTCTGGACAGTAATGAAAAACTGTTTTTT
CASSLPTLDSNEKLFF
>-|TRBV28|TRBJ1-1|few
TGTGCCAGCAGTCCCCCGACGTGGGGCACTGAAGCTTTCTTT
CASSPPTWGTEAFF
>TRBD2|TRBV19|TRBJ2-3|once
TGTGCCAGTAGTATGCCACTAGCGGGGATCAGGGATACGCAGTATTTT
CASSMPLAGIRDTQYF
>-|TRBV7-6|TRBJ1-2|-
TGTGCCAGCAGCTTAGGTCCGGGCAGGGTCGATGGCTACACCTTC
CASSLGPGRVDGYTF
>-|TRBV7-6|TRBJ2-5|-
TGTGCCAGCAGCTTAGCGCAGGGCCCCCAAGAGACCCAGTACTTC
CASSLAQGPQETQYF
>-|TRBV6-2/TRBV6-3|TRBJ2-7|-
TGTGCCAGCAGTTACGCAGGACAAGCTTCCTACGAGCAGTACTTC
CASSYAGQASYEQYF
>-|TRBV4-3|TRBJ2-1|few
TGCGCCAGCAGCCAAGAGGGGGGAACCTACAATGAGCAGTTCTTC
CASSQEGGTYNEQFF
>-|TRBV12-3/TRBV12-4|TRBJ1-1|few
TGTGCCAGCAGTGATCACAGAGAGCCAATGAACACTGAAGCTTTCTTT
CASSDHREPMNTEAFF
>-|TRBV15|TRBJ2-3|few
TGTGCCACCAGCAGAGATTATAGGGATACGCAGTATTTT
CATSRDYRDTQYF
>-|TRBV27|TRBJ2-7|-
TGTGCCAGCAGTTTATCGTTTGGGCGGGGTGGTCGGGACGAGCAGTACTTC
CASSLSFGRGGRDEQYF
>-|TRBV7-3|TRBJ2-1|-
TGTGCCAGCAGTCTAAGGGCCGGGGAGACAGTCTACAATGAGCAGTTCTTC
CASSLRAGETVYNEQFF
>-|TRBV7-2|TRBJ2-5|-
TGTGCCAGCAGCCCCTCCCAAGAGACCCAGTACTTC
CASSPSQETQYF
>-|TRBV7-9|TRBJ1-1|-
TGTGCCAGCAGCCTCGGGGGCAGGGGTGCTAACAGTGAAGCTTTCTTT
CASSLGGRGANSEAFF
>-|TRBV12-3/TRBV12-4|TRBJ2-3|few
TGTGCCAGCAGTTTTTTCCGCACAGATACGCAGTATTTT
CASSFFRTDTQYF
>-|TRBV7-9|TRBJ2-7|-
TGTGCCAGCAGCCCCCCCCAAGGTAGGGGGTACTACGAGCAGTACTTC
CASSPPQGRGYYEQYF
>TRBD1|TRBV20-1|TRBJ2-1|few
TGCAGTGCTAGAGATCGCGGACAGGTTCTATTGGAGCAGTTCTTC
CSARDRGQVLLEQFF
>-|TRBV11-2|TRBJ2-2|few
TGTGCCAGCCAGCAGGGGGGAAGAACCGGGGAGCTGTTTTTT
CASQQGGRTGELFF
>TRBD1|TRBV12-3/TRBV12-4|TRBJ1-6|few
TGTGCCAGCAGCGAACGGGACAGCTTATCACCCCTCCACTTT
CASSERDSLSPLHF
>TRBD2|TRBV12-3/TRBV12-4|TRBJ2-2|-
TGTGCCAGCAGGCCGAGTAGCGGGAGGCCGAACACCGGGGAGCTGTTTTTT
CASRPSSGRPNTGELFF
>-|TRBV12-3/TRBV12-4|TRBJ1-2|-
TGTGCCAGCAGTTTAGTAGGGACACCAACTGGCTACACCTTC
CASSLVGTPTGYTF
>TRBD2|TRBV12-3/TRBV12-4|TRBJ2-5|-
TGTGCCAGCAGCTCGAGCGGGGGAGAGACCCAGTACTTC
CASSSSGGETQYF
>-|TRBV7-3|TRBJ2-7|-
TGTGCCAGCAGTCTGGGGTTTGGGAGGTTCTACGAGCAGTACTTC
CASSLGFGRFYEQYF
>-|TRBV13|TRBJ2-7|few
TGTGCCAGCAGTCCCGGAACTAGCAGAACCTACGAGCAGTACTTC
CASSPGTSRTYEQYF
>TRBD1|TRBV5-6|TRBJ1-1|-
TGTGCCAGCAGCTTGGATCGTTCGGGCAGGGGGCGTGCTGAAGCTTTCTTT
CASSLDRSGRGRAEAFF
>-|TRBV5-6|TRBJ2-7|few
TGTGCCAGCAGCTTCGGGACGGGCCTCTACGAGCAGTACTTC
CASSFGTGLYEQYF
>-|TRBV6-2/TRBV6-3|TRBJ2-6|-
TGTGCCAGTTACGATCTACAGGACTCTGGGGCCAACGGCCTGACTTTC
CASYDLQDSGANGLTF
>-|TRBV30|TRBJ1-4|few
TGTGCCTGGAGTGCCCTAGACAGCCTTACCTCTCTGTTTTTT
CAWSALDSLTSLFF
>-|TRBV28|TRBJ2-1|-
TGTGCCAGCAGTTTCTACGGGGCCTACAATGAGCAGTTCTTC
CASSFYGAYNEQFF
>-|TRBV6-5|TRBJ2-5|few
TGTGCCAGCAGTTACCTGGGTCATGAGACCCAGTACTTC
CASSYLGHETQYF
>-|TRBV27|TRBJ2-2|-
TGTGCCAGCAGTCCTTGGAACAGTGCGGGCGGGGAGCTGTTTTTT
CASSPWNSAGGELFF
>TRBD1|TRBV6-2/TRBV6-3|TRBJ1-1|-
TGTGCCAGCGTTACCCGACAGGGCGGAACTGAAGCTTTCTTT
CASVTRQGGTEAFF
>-|TRBV4-2|TRBJ2-7|few
TGTGCCAGCAGCCAAGAGGGAGTCGAGCAGTACTTC
CASSQEGVEQYF
>TRBD1|TRBV19|TRBJ2-7|-
TGTGCCAGTAGTATGGACAGGGGGATCGAGCAGTACTTC
CASSMDRGIEQYF
>-|TRBV6-6|TRBJ1-1|few
TGTGCCAGCAGTTACACGGGGGCGGGAAACACTGAAGCTTTCTTT
CASSYTGAGNTEAFF
>-|TRBV27|TRBJ2-1|few
TGTGCCAGCAGTTTATCCCCCGGGTATTCCTACAATGAGCAGTTCTTC
CASSLSPGYSYNEQFF
>-|TRBV11-1|TRBJ2-6|once
TGTGCCAGCAGCCCCGGTCCAGTATCTGGGGCCAACGTCCTGACTTTC
CASSPGPVSGANVLTF
>TRBD1|TRBV7-9|TRBJ1-3|-
TGTGCCAGCTCCGGGACAGCGCACTCTGGAAACACCATATATTTT
CASSGTAHSGNTIYF